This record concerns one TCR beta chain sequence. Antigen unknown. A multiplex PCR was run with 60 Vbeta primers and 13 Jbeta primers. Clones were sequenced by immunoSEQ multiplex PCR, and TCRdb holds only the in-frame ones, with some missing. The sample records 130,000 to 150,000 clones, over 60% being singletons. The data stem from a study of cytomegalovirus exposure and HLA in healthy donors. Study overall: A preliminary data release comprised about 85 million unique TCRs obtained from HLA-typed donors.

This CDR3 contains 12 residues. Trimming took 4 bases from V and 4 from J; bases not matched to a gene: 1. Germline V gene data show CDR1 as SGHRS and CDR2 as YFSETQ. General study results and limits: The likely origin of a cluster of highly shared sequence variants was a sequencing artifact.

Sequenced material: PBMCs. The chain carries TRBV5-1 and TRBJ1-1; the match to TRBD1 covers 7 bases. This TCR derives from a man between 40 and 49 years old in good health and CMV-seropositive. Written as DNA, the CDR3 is TGCGCCAGCAGCCCAGGGGGCACTGAAGCTTTCTTT. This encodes CASSPGGTEAFF.